This is a list of T cell receptor beta chains from one sample in a study of regulatory T cells in long-lasting Graves disease. TCRdb ran MiXCR on the multiplex PCR reads and lists one entry per CDR3 protein. The data show about 440,000 distinct CDR3 sequences, over 15% seen once. These data also featured in a second study, about T cells in Graves' hyperthyroidism and ophthalmopathy.

Specimen: peripheral blood mononuclear cells (PBMCs), collected at new diagnosis, from a patient treated with antithyroid drugs. The source is a woman under 30 with Graves disease. Each CDR3 is given without its conserved first and last residue. The size of a clone is reported for some rows only, either as once, few or many, or as a class for expanded clones.

v_call	clone_size	cdr3_aa
TRBV29-1	many	SVEGSGYEQF
TRBV2	-	ASRPPRGNEQF
TRBV5-5	-	ASSPGQGALNTEAF
TRBV28	-	ASSRLAGGQTQY
TRBV7-9	many	ASSFPRTLNTEAF
TRBV20-1	few	SATFPGTSGEQY
TRBV2	many	ASTGQYNQPQH
TRBV2	-	ASSDMAVVITYGYT
TRBV29-1	many	SVEVLAGGTSDTQY
TRBV5-1	many	ASNSGMWTDTQY
TRBV9	few	ASSVGISGRYEQY
TRBV2	-	ASSPRGGQATGELF
TRBV20-1	-	SAKQPMNTDTQY
TRBV28	many	ASSHRGFGTDTQY
TRBV18	many	ASSNDRGLFEAF
TRBV20-1	many	SAPRGRRETQY
TRBV2	many	ASRMLTLGLQQF
TRBV24-1	many	ATRQGINTEAF
TRBV28	many	ASRKGDQPQH
TRBV7-2	many	ASSPRDRGNEQY
TRBV11-2	many	ASSFLLGDYEQY
TRBV28	many	ASSRSGTSGNEQY
TRBV7-8	-	ASSLATSGGYNEQF
TRBV7-6	-	ASSRNPESTTDTQY
TRBV6-1	many	ASGAENTGELF
TRBV19	-	ASSIQRTAGRDYGYT
TRBV5-1	-	ASRIDSPGSYEQY
TRBV15	few	ATSRDFSGSGETQY
TRBV4-1	few	ASSQGLAGVWGTDTQY
TRBV27	many	ASSHGTGASYEQY
TRBV15	-	ATSPSRVNTEAF
TRBV7-2	many	ASSPDRGIGYT
TRBV4-1	few	ASSQVNRESYEQY
TRBV27	-	ASSYQTAEKLF
TRBV7-2	-	ASSLLPAGGGEQY
TRBV14	many	ASSRGGISTDTQY
TRBV27	many	ASVSQRGDTDTQY
TRBV7-2	many	ASRPTGTGGRISYGYT